A single sample gave rise to the 14 T cell receptor beta chains below, sequenced in a study of early T cells in non-severe SARS-CoV-2 infection. TCRdb recomputed calls from the 5' RACE reads with MiXCR, one row per CDR3 protein. This sample has under 60,000 distinct CDR3 sequences, with about 5.6% found just once. The source material was whole blood. All receptors come from an adult who was a healthcare worker with PCR-confirmed SARS-CoV-2 infection or an uninfected control (not recorded which).

This clonotype was observed a few times. The gene calls are TRBV20-1 and TRBJ2-7, with D possibly TRBD2 on 6 matching bases. Germline V lookup: CDR1 DFQATT, CDR2 SNEGSKA (reference sequence). This CDR3 region has 13 residues. V dropped 6 bases and J dropped 2 bases, with 14 bases sitting between them. CDR3 nucleotide sequence: TGCAGTGCAACTAGCCAGGGAACCTACGAGCAGTACTTC. It is translated as CSATSQGTYEQYF.

This clonotype was found many times. The chain uses TRBV7-9 and TRBJ1-6, with TRBD1 identical over 9 bases. Germline values: CDR1 SEHNR, CDR2 FQNEAQ (reference sequence). This CDR3 comprises 17 residues. V lost 5 bases to trimming and J lost 6 bases; unmatched junction nucleotides: 11. The CDR3 here is CASSEGQTGGRNSPLHF. The DNA of the CDR3 is TGTGCCAGCAGCGAGGGACAAACAGGGGGCCGTAATTCACCCCTCCACTTT. The full variable domain, rest sourced from reference TRBV7-9 and TRBJ1-6, is DTGVSQNPRHKITKRGQNVTFRCDPISEHNRLYWYRQTLGQGPEFLTYFQNEAQLEKSRLLSDRFSAERPKGSFSTLEIQRTEQGDSAMYLCASSEGQTGGRNSPLHFGNGTRLTVT.

This clonotype has ten or more counts. The J gene is TRBJ2-5, the V gene TRBV6-5, with 10 bases identical to TRBD2. Unmatched junction bases numbered 11, after V lost 4 bases and J lost 6 bases. Germline values: CDR1 MNHEY, CDR2 SVGAGI. The CDR3 consists of 16 residues. The CDR3 DNA follows: TGTGCCAGCAGTTGGGATAGTAGCGGGAGGCTACAGACCCAGTACTTC. It encodes CASSWDSSGRLQTQYF.

This clonotype occurred a few times. Here the CDR3 DNA reads TGTGCCAGCAGCTCGGACAGGGGCGGGCAGTTCTTC. Residues: CASSSDRGGQFF. This chain joins TRBV11-2 and TRBJ2-1; 9 nucleotides line up with TRBD1. The CDR3 runs to 12 residues. V shed 4 bases and J 12 bases; nucleotides not matched to a gene: 4. CDR1 and CDR2 from the germline V gene are SGHAT and FQNNGV. The full variable domain, in which reference TRBV11-2 and TRBJ2-1 provide the parts outside the CDR3, is EAGVAQSPRYKIIEKRQSVAFWCNPISGHATLYWYQQILGQGPKLLIQFQNNGVVDDSQLPKDRFSAERLKGVDSTLKIQPAKLEDSAVYLCASSSDRGGQFFGPGTRLTVL.

V usage is TRBV30 and J usage is TRBJ2-3; D call uncertain. The length of the CDR3 is 13 residues. Between the trimmed V and J ends, which lost 1 base and 6 bases, there was a span of 11 bases. Germline V gene data show CDR1 as GTSNPN and CDR2 as SVGIG (reference sequence). CDR3 region: CAWSGAAADTQYF. The DNA of the CDR3 is TGTGCCTGGAGTGGGGCGGCAGCGGATACGCAGTATTTT.

This clonotype was counted ten times or more. V usage is TRBV7-3 and J usage is TRBJ2-7; TRBD1 matches at 9 bases. Germline V gives CDR1 SGHTA, CDR2 FQGTGA. This CDR3 is built from 16 residues. Trimming took 5 bases from V and 5 from J; bases not matched to a gene: 13. The CDR3 sequence: CASSGPWTGVKNEQYF. The CDR3 DNA is TGTGCCAGCAGCGGGCCGTGGACAGGGGTTAAGAACGAGCAGTACTTC.

Ten or more counts support this clonotype. This rearrangement joins TRBV19 to TRBJ2-7; 7 bases match TRBD1. Germline CDR1 LNHDA, CDR2 SQIVND (reference sequence). CDR3 length: 14 residues. V dropped 3 bases and J dropped 2; count of bases not matched to a gene: 4. CDR3 DNA sequence: TGTGCCAGTAGTATTACACAGGGGACCTACGAGCAGTACTTC. It codes for CASSITQGTYEQYF.

The sample holds many counts of this clonotype. This chain connects TRBV11-3 to TRBJ2-1; a weak D match, TRBD2 (6 bases). Trimming took off 1 base at V and 7 bases at J, with 14 bases between the two ends. The CDR3 spans 15 residues. From germline, CDR1 is SGHNT and CDR2 YENEEA. The CDR3 coding sequence is TGTGCCAGCAGCTTAGGTGAGGGCGGGGTAAATGAGCAGTTCTTC. The encoded protein is CASSLGEGGVNEQFF.

This clonotype was seen ten or more times. The chain couples TRBV5-5 to TRBJ2-7, with 10 bases that match TRBD1. This CDR3 has 13 residues. J gave up 5 bases and V 2 bases, and 1 base lay outside the gene matches. Germline CDR1 reads SGHKS; CDR2 reads YYEKEE (reference sequence). CDR3 nucleotides: TGTGCCAGCAGCTTCGACAGGGGGCACGAGCAGTACTTC. The encoded protein is CASSFDRGHEQYF. The full variable domain, with the rest looked up from reference TRBV5-5 and TRBJ2-7, is DAGVTQSPTHLIKTRGQQVTLRCSPISGHKSVSWYQQVLGQGPQFIFQYYEKEERGRGNFPDRFSARQFPNYSSELNVNALLLGDSALYLCASSFDRGHEQYFGPGTRLTVT.

This clonotype was counted many times. The rearrangement joins TRBV10-2 to TRBJ2-5; 9 bases are a match to TRBD1. The J segment lost 5 bases and the V segment lost 8 bases, leaving 12 bases of the junction unmatched. Germline values: CDR1 WSHSY, CDR2 SAAADI. The CDR3 has 15 residues. The CDR3 spells CASRDRAIPTETQYF. Written as DNA, the CDR3 is TGCGCCAGCCGGGACAGGGCAATCCCTACGGAGACCCAGTACTTC.

This clonotype was counted many times. DNA for the CDR3: TGTGCCAGCAGCCCCACGGGCGTCCGGGGCACCGGGGAGCTGTTTTTT. This gives the protein CASSPTGVRGTGELFF. The chain uses TRBV5-6 and TRBJ2-2; possible D gene TRBD2, 5 bases. This CDR3 contains 16 residues. CDR1 is SGHDT, CDR2 YYEEEE, per germline. V lost 4 bases and J lost 4, with 17 bases in between. The entire variable domain, with the rest obtained from reference TRBV5-6 and TRBJ2-2, is as follows: DAGVTQSPTHLIKTRGQQVTLRCSPKSGHDTVSWYQQALGQGPQFIFQYYEEEERQRGNFPDRFSGHQFPNYSSELNVNALLLGDSALYLCASSPTGVRGTGELFFGEGSRLTVL.

In this sample, this clonotype turned up many times. The chain combines TRBV20-1 with TRBJ1-2, with no clear D. Germline V lookup: CDR1 DFQATT, CDR2 SNEGSKA (reference sequence). The V end lost 3 bases, the J end lost 4 bases, and 3 bases lay between the germline ends. The length of the CDR3 is 10 residues. The CDR3 reads CSASLYGYTF. The CDR3 bases are TGCAGTGCTAGCCTCTATGGCTACACCTTC.

This clonotype has a count of ten or more. The rearrangement links TRBV7-3 to TRBJ1-3; no clear D. Trimming took 8 bases from V and 3 from J, leaving 5 bases between them. Germline V gene data show CDR1 as SGHTA and CDR2 as FQGTGA. This CDR3 comprises 11 residues. The CDR3: CASPYGNTIYF. In DNA form, the CDR3 reads TGTGCCAGCCCTTATGGAAACACCATATATTTT.

On this clonotype itself: Just one base apart from a much larger clone, this may be a read error. Here the CDR3 reads CASSLARGKSRELFF. CDR3 DNA sequence: TGTGCCAGCAGCTTAGCTAGAGGGAAGTCCCGGGAGCTGTTTTTT. The rearrangement joins TRBV11-3 to TRBJ2-2, with D tentatively TRBD2 (5 bases). CDR1 and CDR2 from the germline V gene are SGHNT and YENEEA. V lost 1 base to trimming and J lost 9 bases, with 15 bases between them. This CDR3 spans 15 amino acids.